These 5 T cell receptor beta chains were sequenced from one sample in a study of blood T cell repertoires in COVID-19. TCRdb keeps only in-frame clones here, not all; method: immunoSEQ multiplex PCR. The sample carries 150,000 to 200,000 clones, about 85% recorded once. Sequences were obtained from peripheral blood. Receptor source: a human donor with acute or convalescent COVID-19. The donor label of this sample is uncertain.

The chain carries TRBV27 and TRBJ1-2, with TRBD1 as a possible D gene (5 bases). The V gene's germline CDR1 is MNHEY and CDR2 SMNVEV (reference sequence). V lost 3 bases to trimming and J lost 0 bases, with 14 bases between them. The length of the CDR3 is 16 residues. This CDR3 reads CASSFFRAGTNYGYTF. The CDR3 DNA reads TGTGCCAGCAGTTTTTTTAGGGCAGGGACTAACTATGGCTACACCTTC.

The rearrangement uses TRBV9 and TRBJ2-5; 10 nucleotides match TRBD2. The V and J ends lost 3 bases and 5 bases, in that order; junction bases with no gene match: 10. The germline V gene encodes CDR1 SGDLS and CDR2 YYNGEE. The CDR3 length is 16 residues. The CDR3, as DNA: TGTGCCAGCAGCGCGGCGCCTAGCGGGGGAGGGGAGACCCAGTACTTC. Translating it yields CASSAAPSGGGETQYF.

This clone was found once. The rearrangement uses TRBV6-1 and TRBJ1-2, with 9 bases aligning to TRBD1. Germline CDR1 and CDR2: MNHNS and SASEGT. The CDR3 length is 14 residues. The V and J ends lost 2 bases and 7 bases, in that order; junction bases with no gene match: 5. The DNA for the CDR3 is TGTGCCAGCAGTGAACAGCTACAGGGGGCTGGCTACACCTTC. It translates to CASSEQLQGAGYTF.

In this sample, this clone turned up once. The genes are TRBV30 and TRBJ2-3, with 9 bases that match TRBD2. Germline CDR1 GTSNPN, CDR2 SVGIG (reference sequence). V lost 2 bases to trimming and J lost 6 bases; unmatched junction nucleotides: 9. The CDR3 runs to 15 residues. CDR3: CAWSPGSGGYDTQYF. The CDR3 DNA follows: TGTGCCTGGAGTCCTGGAAGCGGGGGGTACGATACGCAGTATTTT.

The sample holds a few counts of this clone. The CDR3 is CASSEIGTWGYTF. CDR3 nucleotide sequence: TGTGCCAGCAGTGAAATCGGTACTTGGGGCTACACCTTC. V and J are TRBV2 and TRBJ1-2; D remains unclear. V dropped 2 bases and J dropped 8 bases, with 12 bases sitting between them. Germline V gene lookup returns CDR1 SNHLY and CDR2 FYNNEI. The CDR3 contains 13 residues.